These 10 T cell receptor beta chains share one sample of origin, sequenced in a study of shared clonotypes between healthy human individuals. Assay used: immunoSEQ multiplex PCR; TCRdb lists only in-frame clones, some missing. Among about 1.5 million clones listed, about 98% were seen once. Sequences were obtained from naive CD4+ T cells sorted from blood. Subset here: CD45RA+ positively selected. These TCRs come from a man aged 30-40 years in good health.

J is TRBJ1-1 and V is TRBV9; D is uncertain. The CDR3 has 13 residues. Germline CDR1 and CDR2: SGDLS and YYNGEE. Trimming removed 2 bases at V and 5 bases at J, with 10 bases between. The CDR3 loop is CASSVGSRTEAFF. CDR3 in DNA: TGTGCCAGCAGCGTGGGCAGTCGGACTGAAGCTTTCTTT.

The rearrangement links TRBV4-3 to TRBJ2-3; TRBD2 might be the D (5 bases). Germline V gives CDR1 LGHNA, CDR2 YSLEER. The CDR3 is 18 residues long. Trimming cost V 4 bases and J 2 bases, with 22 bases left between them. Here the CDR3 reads CASSRGSRNSLTTDTQYF. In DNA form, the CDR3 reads TGCGCCAGCAGCCGCGGGTCTCGGAACAGCCTGACCACAGATACGCAGTATTTT.

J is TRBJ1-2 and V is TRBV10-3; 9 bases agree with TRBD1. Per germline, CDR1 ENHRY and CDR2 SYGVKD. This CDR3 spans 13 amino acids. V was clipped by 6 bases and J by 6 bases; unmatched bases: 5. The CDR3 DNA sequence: TGTGCCATCAGCCGAGACAGGGGGGATGGCTACACCTTC. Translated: CAISRDRGDGYTF.

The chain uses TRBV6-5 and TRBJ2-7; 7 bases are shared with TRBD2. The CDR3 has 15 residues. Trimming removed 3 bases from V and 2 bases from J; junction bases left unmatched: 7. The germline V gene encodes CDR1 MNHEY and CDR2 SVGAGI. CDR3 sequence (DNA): TGTGCCAGCAGTTATCGGCGGGGGAGCACCTACGAGCAGTACTTC. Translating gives CASSYRRGSTYEQYF.

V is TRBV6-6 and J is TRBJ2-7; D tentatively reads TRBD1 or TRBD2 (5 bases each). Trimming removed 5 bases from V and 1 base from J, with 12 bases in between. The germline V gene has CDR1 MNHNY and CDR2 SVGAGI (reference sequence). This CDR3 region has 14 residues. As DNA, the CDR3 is TGTGCCAGCAGTGGCCCGGGACGGTCCTACGAGCAGTACTTC. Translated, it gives CASSGPGRSYEQYF.

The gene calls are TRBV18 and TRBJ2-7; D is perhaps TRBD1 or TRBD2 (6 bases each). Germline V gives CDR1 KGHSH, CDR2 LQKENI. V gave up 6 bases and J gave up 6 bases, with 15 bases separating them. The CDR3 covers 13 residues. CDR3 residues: CASSQGGKGEQYF. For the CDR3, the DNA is TGTGCCAGCTCCCAAGGGGGGAAGGGCGAGCAGTACTTC.

The CDR3 sequence: CASSFSRFTQYF. In DNA, the CDR3 is TGTGCCAGCAGTTTCAGTAGATTCACCCAGTACTTC. The rearrangement joins TRBV28 to TRBJ2-5; D gene uncertain. V lost 3 bases and J 8 bases, leaving 10 bases between the germline ends. Germline V gene lookup returns CDR1 MDHEN and CDR2 SYDVKM. This CDR3 has 12 amino acids. Using reference TRBV28 and TRBJ2-5 for the parts outside the CDR3, the full variable domain is DVKVTQSSRYLVKRTGEKVFLECVQDMDHENMFWYRQDPGLGLRLIYFSYDVKMKEKGDIPEGYSVSREKKERFSLILESASTNQTSMYLCASSFSRFTQYFGPGTRLLVL.

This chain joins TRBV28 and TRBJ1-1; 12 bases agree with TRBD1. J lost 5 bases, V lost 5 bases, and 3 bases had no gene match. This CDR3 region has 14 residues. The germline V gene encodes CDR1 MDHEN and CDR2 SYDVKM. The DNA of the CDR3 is TGTGCCAGCAGTCCGGGACAGGGGGCGACTGAAGCTTTCTTT. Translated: CASSPGQGATEAFF. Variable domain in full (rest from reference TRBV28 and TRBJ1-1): DVKVTQSSRYLVKRTGEKVFLECVQDMDHENMFWYRQDPGLGLRLIYFSYDVKMKEKGDIPEGYSVSREKKERFSLILESASTNQTSMYLCASSPGQGATEAFFGQGTRLTVV.

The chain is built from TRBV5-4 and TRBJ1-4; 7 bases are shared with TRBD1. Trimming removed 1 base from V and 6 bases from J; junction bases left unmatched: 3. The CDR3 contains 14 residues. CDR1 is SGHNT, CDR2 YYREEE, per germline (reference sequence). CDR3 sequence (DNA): TGTGCCAGCAGCTTGAACAGGGGATATGAAAAACTGTTTTTT. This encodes CASSLNRGYEKLFF.

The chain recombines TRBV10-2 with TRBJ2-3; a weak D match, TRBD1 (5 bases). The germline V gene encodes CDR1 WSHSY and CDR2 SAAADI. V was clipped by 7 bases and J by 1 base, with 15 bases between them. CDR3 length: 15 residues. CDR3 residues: CASTRRQQGTDTQYF. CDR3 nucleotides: TGCGCCAGCACGAGGAGACAACAGGGCACAGATACGCAGTATTTT.